What follows are 27 T cell receptor beta chains derived from one specimen sequenced in a study of T-cell memory formation after mild COVID-19. TCRdb re-derived calls from the 5' RACE reads in MiXCR, one entry per CDR3 protein. This table holds about 260,000 distinct CDR3 sequences, about 16% found once. The source material was PBMCs or a T cell subset sorted from them (not recorded which). The origin of the receptors is a man in his late teens or twenties who had mild COVID-19 (a few samples of this study predate the infection). Cell type and time point are not known.

This clonotype was picked up many times. The rearrangement uses TRBV20-1 and TRBJ2-7; D may match TRBD1 or TRBD2 (6 bases each). V lost 0 bases and J 7 bases, leaving 13 bases between the germline ends. CDR1 is DFQATT, CDR2 SNEGSKA, per germline (reference sequence). This CDR3 contains 13 residues. CDR3 in DNA: TGCAGTGCTAGAGATCGGGGGCCGAATGAGCAGTACTTC. This translates into CSARDRGPNEQYF.

This clonotype was detected only a few times. The chain uses TRBV27 and TRBJ1-5; 7 bases match TRBD1. This CDR3 contains 14 residues. Germline V gives CDR1 MNHEY, CDR2 SMNVEV (reference sequence). V was clipped by 5 bases and J by 7 bases; unmatched bases: 8. CDR3 coding DNA: TGTGCCAGCAGTCCGGTGGCAGGGGGACAGCCCCAGCATTTT. Translation: CASSPVAGGQPQHF.

The rearrangement links TRBV6-8 to TRBJ2-7, with a tentative D call TRBD1 (5 bases). CDR3 size: 14 residues. V dropped 6 bases and J dropped 4 bases, with 16 bases sitting between them. CDR1 is MNHGY, CDR2 SAAAGT, per germline. The CDR3 DNA sequence: TGTGCCAGCAGCAGGCATGCGAAGGGGTACGAGCAGTACGTC. Translating it yields CASSRHAKGYEQYV.

The V and J genes are TRBV7-3 and TRBJ2-1; 10 bases agree with TRBD2. V trimming: 2 bases; J trimming: 6 bases; junction bases outside the gene matches: 4. CDR3 length: 15 amino acids. CDR1 is SGHTA and CDR2 is FQGTGA in the germline V gene. CDR3 protein: CASSLGSGGSNEQFF. In DNA, the CDR3 is TGTGCCAGCAGCTTAGGTAGCGGGGGGTCCAATGAGCAGTTCTTC. The variable domain in full, with the rest retrieved from reference TRBV7-3 and TRBJ2-1, is GAGVSQTPSNKVTEKGKYVELRCDPISGHTALYWYRQSLGQGPEFLIYFQGTGAADDSGLPNDRFFAVRPEGSVSTLKIQRTERGDSAVYLCASSLGSGGSNEQFFGPGTRLTVL.

Written as DNA, the CDR3 is TGCGCCAGCAGCTTGGAGCCTAGCGGTCAAGAGACCCAGTACTTC. Translated: CASSLEPSGQETQYF. The V gene is TRBV5-1, the J gene TRBJ2-5; 7 nucleotides agree with TRBD2. The germline V gene encodes CDR1 SGHRS and CDR2 YFSETQ. The CDR3 covers 15 residues. The junction had 4 bases not matched to a gene; V was cut back by 0 bases and J by 2 bases.

V usage is TRBV5-1 and J usage is TRBJ2-2; possibly TRBD1 for D (5 bases). CDR1 and CDR2 from the germline V gene are SGHRS and YFSETQ. The CDR3 has 14 amino acids. Trimming stripped 3 bases from V and 5 bases from J, with 11 bases between. The CDR3: CASSSPQGTGELFF. As DNA, the CDR3 is TGCGCCAGCAGCTCGCCGCAGGGTACCGGGGAGCTGTTTTTT. Full variable domain (outside the CDR3, taken from reference TRBV5-1 and TRBJ2-2): KAGVTQTPRYLIKTRGQQVTLSCSPISGHRSVSWYQQTPGQGLQFLFEYFSETQRNKGNFPGRFSGRQFSNSRSEMNVSTLELGDSALYLCASSSPQGTGELFFGEGSRLTVL.

In its sample, this clonotype was seen once. The V gene is TRBV20-1, the J gene TRBJ1-1; D perhaps matches TRBD1 (5 bases). V was shortened by 6 bases and J by 3 bases, with 11 bases between the two germline ends. CDR1 and CDR2 from the germline V gene are DFQATT and SNEGSKA (reference sequence). The CDR3 is made up of 12 amino acids. The DNA of the CDR3 is TGCAGTGCCACGGGGGGGGACACTGAAGCTTTCTTT. This gives the protein CSATGGDTEAFF.

The chain couples TRBV12-3 or TRBV12-4 to TRBJ1-2; 10 bases are a match to TRBD1. V lost 3 bases and J lost 8; bases outside the gene matches: 3. This CDR3 is 13 amino acids long. This CDR3 reads CASSFGTGEGYTF. CDR3 DNA sequence: TGTGCCAGCAGTTTCGGGACAGGGGAGGGCTACACCTTC.

CDR3 coding DNA: TGCGCCAGCAGCCAAGTCCCCACCTACGAGCAGTACTTC. Encoded protein: CASSQVPTYEQYF. This rearrangement joins TRBV4-3 to TRBJ2-7; D gene unclear. This CDR3 is built from 13 residues. The ends were cut back, 1 base at V and 2 bases at J, with 6 bases in the middle. CDR1 and CDR2 from the germline V gene are LGHNA and YSLEER.

The rearrangement joins TRBV7-2 to TRBJ1-6; TRBD1 agrees at 9 bases. CDR1 and CDR2 from the germline V gene are SGHTA and FQGNSA. V lost 1 base and J lost 10; bases outside the gene matches: 5. The CDR3 totals 15 residues. The CDR3 region has the DNA TGTGCCAGCAGCTTAGGGGGACAGGGTGGATCACCCCTCCACTTT. It specifies CASSLGGQGGSPLHF.

There are a few counts of this clonotype. This chain connects TRBV12-3 or TRBV12-4 to TRBJ2-3; D is ambiguous. The CDR3 runs to 15 residues. The V gene lost 2 bases and the J gene lost 1 base, with 10 bases spanning the gap. Written as DNA, the CDR3 is TGTGCCAGCAGTTTAAGGCAAGGTGGCACAGATACGCAGTATTTT. Its protein product is CASSLRQGGTDTQYF.

This clonotype was counted many times. V and J are TRBV5-1 and TRBJ2-5; the D gene could be TRBD1 or TRBD2 (5 bases each). The CDR3 sequence is 17 residues long. Germline V gene lookup returns CDR1 SGHRS and CDR2 YFSETQ. The V end lost 4 bases, the J end lost 0 bases, and 19 bases lay between the germline ends. CDR3: CASSLGTGAWYQETQYF. In DNA form, the CDR3 reads TGCGCCAGCAGCCTGGGGACCGGGGCTTGGTACCAAGAGACCCAGTACTTC.

This clonotype was detected ten times or more. The rearrangement uses TRBV24-1 and TRBJ2-1; 11 bases line up with TRBD2. Germline V gene data show CDR1 as KGHDR and CDR2 as SFDVKD. The CDR3 sequence is 15 residues long. V trimming: 3 bases; J trimming: 8 bases; junction bases outside the gene matches: 5. The CDR3 coding sequence is TGTGCCACCAGTGATCCCGGACTAGCGGGTGATGAGCAGTTCTTC. This encodes CATSDPGLAGDEQFF.

This clonotype was detected a few times. V is TRBV20-1 and J is TRBJ2-7; no clear D. Germline CDR1 DFQATT, CDR2 SNEGSKA (reference sequence). This CDR3 is 11 amino acids long. Trimming removed 6 bases at V and 2 bases at J, with 8 bases between. This CDR3 is CSADGTYEQYF. The CDR3 DNA reads TGCAGTGCGGACGGCACCTACGAGCAGTACTTC.

V gene TRBV12-3 or TRBV12-4 combines with J gene TRBJ1-2, with 9 bases fitting TRBD1. The CDR3 consists of 15 residues. J lost 8 bases, V lost 5 bases, and 12 bases had no gene match. This CDR3 reads CASSRPGQGLAGYTF. The CDR3 nucleotides read TGTGCCAGCAGTCGACCGGGACAGGGTCTCGCGGGCTACACCTTC.

The chain is built from TRBV7-9 and TRBJ2-5; D gene uncertain. CDR3 length: 14 residues. Germline loops: CDR1 SEHNR, CDR2 FQNEAQ (reference sequence). The V gene lost 4 bases and the J gene lost 1 base, with 10 bases spanning the gap. The chain's CDR3 is CASSSYRVQETQYF. CDR3 DNA sequence: TGTGCCAGCAGCTCCTACAGAGTCCAAGAGACCCAGTACTTC. Full variable domain (rest looked up from reference TRBV7-9 and TRBJ2-5): DTGVSQNPRHKITKRGQNVTFRCDPISEHNRLYWYRQTLGQGPEFLTYFQNEAQLEKSRLLSDRFSAERPKGSFSTLEIQRTEQGDSAMYLCASSSYRVQETQYFGPGTRLLVL.

V usage is TRBV14 and J usage is TRBJ1-1, with D maybe TRBD1 (6 bases). CDR1 is SGHDN, CDR2 FVKESK, per germline. The CDR3 loop spans 12 amino acids. With 6 bases removed from V and 6 bases from J, the gap between germline ends came to 11 bases. CDR3 in DNA: TGTGCCAGCAGGTTACAGGGAGCTGAAGCTTTCTTT. Translated: CASRLQGAEAFF.

This rearrangement joins TRBV29-1 to TRBJ2-5; 11 bases are a match to TRBD1. The CDR3 is 14 residues long. CDR1 is SQVTM and CDR2 is ANQGSEA in the germline V gene. Unmatched junction bases numbered 8, after V lost 6 bases and J lost 5 bases. CDR3 in amino acids: CSVGPGQGGETQYF. CDR3 nucleotides: TGCAGCGTAGGCCCGGGACAGGGGGGGGAGACCCAGTACTTC. The whole variable domain, filled in from reference TRBV29-1 and TRBJ2-5, reads SAVISQKPSRDICQRGTSLTIQCQVDSQVTMMFWYRQQPGQSLTLIATANQGSEATYESGFVIDKFPISRPNLTFSTLTVSNMSPEDSSIYLCSVGPGQGGETQYFGPGTRLLVL.

This clonotype was observed a handful of times. This rearrangement joins TRBV20-1 to TRBJ2-3; 10 nucleotides line up with TRBD2. Germline lookup yields CDR1 DFQATT and CDR2 SNEGSKA (reference sequence). Germline trimming cut 1 base from V and 7 bases from J; bases unmatched to any gene: 14. This CDR3 has 17 amino acids. The CDR3 region has the DNA TGCAGTGCTAGAGCGCTAAGCGGGGGGGCCAGGTTAAATACGCAGTATTTT. Its translation is CSARALSGGARLNTQYF.

In this sample, this clonotype turned up a few times. This chain uses TRBV6-5 with TRBJ2-6; TRBD1 matches at 7 bases. V gave up 6 bases and J gave up 4 bases; unmatched junction bases: 6. The CDR3 spans 15 residues. The germline CDR1 and CDR2 sequences are MNHEY and SVGAGI. The CDR3 loop is CASRRTGDGANVLTF. CDR3 sequence (DNA): TGTGCCAGCAGGCGAACAGGGGACGGGGCCAACGTCCTGACTTTC.

This clonotype was observed a few times. This rearrangement joins TRBV20-1 to TRBJ2-1, with 8 nucleotides matching TRBD2. Germline loops: CDR1 DFQATT, CDR2 SNEGSKA (reference sequence). The V gene end was trimmed by 2 bases and the J gene end by 4 bases; junction bases not matched to a gene: 19. The CDR3 totals 19 residues. The CDR3 loop is CSARPLAGNKQDNYNEQFF. In DNA form, the CDR3 reads TGCAGTGCTAGACCCTTAGCGGGGAATAAACAGGACAATTACAATGAGCAGTTCTTC.

This clonotype occurred a few times. The chain couples TRBV5-1 to TRBJ1-1, with 12 bases identical to TRBD1. V was clipped by 4 bases and J by 1 base; unmatched bases: 8. The CDR3 sequence is 17 residues long. Germline lookup yields CDR1 SGHRS and CDR2 YFSETQ. The CDR3 DNA reads TGCGCCAGCAGCCTAGGGACAGGGGGCTCTTGGAACACTGAAGCTTTCTTT. Protein product: CASSLGTGGSWNTEAFF.

V and J are TRBV7-9 and TRBJ1-1, with TRBD1 matching over 7 bases. Germline V gene lookup returns CDR1 SEHNR and CDR2 FQNEAQ (reference sequence). V was clipped by 1 base and J by 10 bases; unmatched bases: 24. The CDR3 runs 19 residues. The CDR3 region is CASSLGGTVGQGPNRGAFF. The DNA of the CDR3 is TGTGCCAGCAGCTTAGGCGGGACAGTGGGGCAGGGGCCAAACCGAGGAGCTTTCTTT. Based on the CDR3 plus reference TRBV7-9 and TRBJ1-1, the full variable domain is DTGVSQNPRHKITKRGQNVTFRCDPISEHNRLYWYRQTLGQGPEFLTYFQNEAQLEKSRLLSDRFSAERPKGSFSTLEIQRTEQGDSAMYLCASSLGGTVGQGPNRGAFFGQGTRLTVV.

This clonotype came up a few times. This rearrangement joins TRBV12-3 or TRBV12-4 to TRBJ2-1, with 10 nucleotides matching TRBD2. This CDR3 comprises 14 residues. V shed 6 bases, J shed 10 bases, and the junction held 9 bases outside the gene matches. The CDR3 DNA follows: TGTGCCAGCAGAAAAGCGGGGGGGCCTCTAGAGCAGTTCTTC. It yields the protein CASRKAGGPLEQFF.

This clonotype has just a few counts. The CDR3 here is CASSGDSFYEQYF. The CDR3 DNA sequence: TGTGCCAGCAGTGGGGACAGCTTCTACGAGCAGTACTTC. The V gene is TRBV12-3 or TRBV12-4, the J gene TRBJ2-7; 7 bases are a match to TRBD1. Trimming took 5 bases from V and 3 from J; bases not matched to a gene: 4. The CDR3 length is 13 residues.

This clonotype occurred a few times. The chain carries TRBV12-3 or TRBV12-4 and TRBJ1-5; 9 nucleotides match TRBD1. The CDR3 sequence is 13 residues long. CDR3 nucleotide sequence: TGTGGCGTAACAGGGGGCGCGTGTCAGCCCCAGCATTTT. Translation gives CGVTGGACQPQHF.

This clonotype was detected ten times or more. The CDR3 sequence is CASSLEAGETQYF. The CDR3 nucleotides are TGCGCCAGCAGCTTGGAAGCGGGGGAGACCCAGTACTTC. The rearrangement uses TRBV5-1 and TRBJ2-5; TRBD2 matches at 7 bases. This CDR3 has 13 amino acids. Trimming removed 0 bases from V and 5 bases from J; junction bases left unmatched: 1. The germline CDR1 and CDR2 sequences are SGHRS and YFSETQ. The whole variable domain, filled in from reference TRBV5-1 and TRBJ2-5, reads KAGVTQTPRYLIKTRGQQVTLSCSPISGHRSVSWYQQTPGQGLQFLFEYFSETQRNKGNFPGRFSGRQFSNSRSEMNVSTLELGDSALYLCASSLEAGETQYFGPGTRLLVL.